This T cell receptor (beta chain) is drawn from a study of shared clonotypes between healthy human individuals. The study separated CD4+ cells into CD45RA+ naive and CD45RA-negative memory subsets. The CDR3 is made up of 16 amino acids. Germline V gene lookup returns CDR1 MGHRA and CDR2 YSYEKL. Trimming stripped 4 bases from V and 0 bases from J, with 15 bases between. This clone came up once. Its antigen is still unknown. Sequenced by immunoSEQ multiplex PCR; TCRdb stores in-frame clones only, minus some. The sample shows over a million clones, about 84% of them seen only once. Study-level findings and limits: At large depth, rarefaction still showed sorted-subset sequencing to be incomplete. Clonotypes shared by all four donors outscored non-shared clonotypes in generation probability.

The origin of this receptor is a man younger than 35 in good health. Some clones in this sample may be carry-over from other donors' samples. The specimen was memory CD4+ T cells from PBMCs. Subset described: CD45RA-negative fraction. The V gene is TRBV4-1, the J gene TRBJ1-2; unclear D gene. CDR3 in DNA: TGCGCCAGCAGCCGCCTCGAGAGGGAAGCTAACTATGGCTACACCTTC. Its protein is CASSRLEREANYGYTF.